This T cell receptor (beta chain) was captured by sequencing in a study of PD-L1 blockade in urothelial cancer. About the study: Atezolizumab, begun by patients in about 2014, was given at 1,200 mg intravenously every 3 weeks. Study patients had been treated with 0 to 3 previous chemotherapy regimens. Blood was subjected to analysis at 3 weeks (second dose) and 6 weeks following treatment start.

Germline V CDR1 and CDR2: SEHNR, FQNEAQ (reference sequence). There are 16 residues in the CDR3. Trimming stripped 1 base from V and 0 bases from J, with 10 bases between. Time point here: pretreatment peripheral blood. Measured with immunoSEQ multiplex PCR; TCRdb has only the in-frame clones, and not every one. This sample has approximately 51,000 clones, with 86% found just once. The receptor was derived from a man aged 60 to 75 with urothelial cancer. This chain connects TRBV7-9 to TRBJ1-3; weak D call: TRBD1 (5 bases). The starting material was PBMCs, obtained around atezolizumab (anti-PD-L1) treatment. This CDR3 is CASSLDAGGSGNTIYF. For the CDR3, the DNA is TGTGCCAGCAGCTTAGACGCCGGGGGCTCTGGAAACACCATATATTTT. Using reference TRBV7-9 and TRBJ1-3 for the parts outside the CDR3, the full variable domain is DTGVSQNPRHKITKRGQNVTFRCDPISEHNRLYWYRQTLGQGPEFLTYFQNEAQLEKSRLLSDRFSAERPKGSFSTLEIQRTEQGDSAMYLCASSLDAGGSGNTIYFGEGSWLTVV.